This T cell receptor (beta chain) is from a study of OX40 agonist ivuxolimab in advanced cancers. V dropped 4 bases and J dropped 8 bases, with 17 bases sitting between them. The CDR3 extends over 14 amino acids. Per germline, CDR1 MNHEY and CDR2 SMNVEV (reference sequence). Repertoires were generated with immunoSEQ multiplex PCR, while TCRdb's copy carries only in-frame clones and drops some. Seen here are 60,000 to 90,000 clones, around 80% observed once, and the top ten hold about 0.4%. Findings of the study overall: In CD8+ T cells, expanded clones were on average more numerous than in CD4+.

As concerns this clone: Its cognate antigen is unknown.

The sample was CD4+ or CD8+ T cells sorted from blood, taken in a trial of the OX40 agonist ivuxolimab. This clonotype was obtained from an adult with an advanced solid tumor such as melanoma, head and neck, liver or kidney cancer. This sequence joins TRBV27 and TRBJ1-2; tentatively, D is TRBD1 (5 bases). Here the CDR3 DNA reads TGTGCCAGCAGTTCCACTGGGGGGGTCGGAGGCTACACCTTC. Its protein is CASSSTGGVGGYTF.